The clone carrying this T cell receptor (beta chain) was recorded at least ten times. The antigen is unknown. These data originate in a study of Graves' ophthalmopathy and Graves' hyperthyroidism. Study results and caveats: Appearing in blood as well were most expanded thyroid clonotypes above 0.001 frequency.

From germline, CDR1 is PRHDT and CDR2 FYEKMQ (reference sequence). The ends lost 2 bases at V and 4 bases at J; junction bases unmatched: 7. The CDR3 has 15 amino acids. The sequenced template was RNA, covering the TCR beta CDR3 region. The authors performed first-round RT-PCR with HTBI primers and then a second-round multiplex PCR. Each CDR3 protein is one row after TCRdb ran MiXCR on the multiplex PCR reads. In the table there are around 1,000,000 distinct CDR3 sequences, 35% to 40% of which are singletons. Newly diagnosed hyperthyroidism donors, aged 18 to 65, duration under 2 months. Reliance was placed on clinical symptoms, serum thyroxine, TRAb, thyroid ultrasound and orbital computed tomography for diagnosis.

The receptor was isolated from an adult man with Graves' hyperthyroidism. The sequenced sample was peripheral blood or thyroid tissue (not recorded which). The chain joins TRBV13 to TRBJ2-7, with 8 bases that match TRBD1. CDR3 amino acids: CASSLITRQGYEQYF. Written as DNA, the CDR3 is TGTGCCAGCAGCTTAATCACACGACAGGGGTACGAGCAGTACTTC.